This T cell receptor beta chain comes out of a study of T cells after yellow fever vaccination. One entry per CDR3 protein, called by TCRdb with MiXCR from the 5' RACE reads. Of 360,000 or so distinct CDR3 sequences listed, about 9.9% are singletons. Study-wide findings and caveats: The booster response re-showed most primary clones: roughly 97% CD4, 88% CD8.

The germline V and J ends were trimmed by 0 bases and 4 bases, with 16 bases remaining between them. Germline values: CDR1 SGDLS, CDR2 YYNGEE. The CDR3 contains 16 residues. Points on this clonotype: No antigen is known for it.

The starting material was PBMCs, obtained on the day of the first yellow fever vaccination. This chain links TRBV9 with TRBJ1-1, with D perhaps matching TRBD1 (5 bases). The TCR originated in a man aged 18 to 30 who received the YFV17D yellow fever vaccine. The CDR3 nucleotides are TGTGCCAGCAGCGTAGACCTGGGGCCGGAAGGCACTGAAGCTTTCTTT. Residues: CASSVDLGPEGTEAFF. Combining the CDR3 with reference TRBV9 and TRBJ1-1 gives the whole variable domain DSGVTQTPKHLITATGQRVTLRCSPRSGDLSVYWYQQSLDQGLQFLIQYYNGEERAKGNILERFSAQQFPDLHSELNLSSLELGDSALYFCASSVDLGPEGTEAFFGQGTRLTVV.